This record covers a single T cell receptor beta chain. The antigen remains unidentified. The CDR3 runs 13 residues. The germline V gene encodes CDR1 SGHNT and CDR2 YENEEA. V shed 7 bases and J shed 2 bases, with 12 bases lying between them. This record belongs to a study of T cell responses to AZD1222 COVID-19 vaccine. Overall study findings and caveats: Two AZD1222 doses significantly raised spike-specific TCR breadth and depth over controls. Among the donors, most were white British and more were female, and clonal diversity was possibly underestimated.

Clones were sequenced by immunoSEQ multiplex PCR, and TCRdb holds only the in-frame ones, with some missing. Of 65,000 to 85,000 clones listed, 80% to 90% are singletons. The sequence came from an adult who received the AZD1222 COVID-19 vaccine. The V and J genes are TRBV11-3 and TRBJ2-7; no definite D call. This sample comprised peripheral blood, obtained 28 days after the second AZD1222 dose. The CDR3 nucleotides read TGTGCCAGCACTCGCTATTCAGCCTACGAGCAGTACTTC. This translates into CASTRYSAYEQYF.